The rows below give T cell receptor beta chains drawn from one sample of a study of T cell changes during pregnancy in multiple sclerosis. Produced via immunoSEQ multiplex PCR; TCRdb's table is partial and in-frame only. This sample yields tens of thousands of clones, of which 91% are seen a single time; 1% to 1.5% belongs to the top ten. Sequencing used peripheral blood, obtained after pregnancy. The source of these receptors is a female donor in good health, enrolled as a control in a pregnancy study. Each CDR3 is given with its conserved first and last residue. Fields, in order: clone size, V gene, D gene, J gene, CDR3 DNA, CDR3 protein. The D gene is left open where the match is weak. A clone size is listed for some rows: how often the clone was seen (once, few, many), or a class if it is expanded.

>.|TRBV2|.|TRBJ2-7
TGTGCCAGCAGTGCGAGTGACGAGCAGTACTTC
CASSASDEQYF
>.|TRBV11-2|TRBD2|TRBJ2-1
TGTGCCAGCAGCCGGATGACTAGCGGGGGAGGGAGAGAGCAGTTCTTC
CASSRMTSGGGREQFF
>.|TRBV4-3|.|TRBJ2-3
TGCGCCAGCAGCCAAGAGCCAGGAAGAGGGACAGATACGCAGTATTTT
CASSQEPGRGTDTQYF
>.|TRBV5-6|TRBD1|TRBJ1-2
TGTGCCAGCAGCTCCGGGACAGGGATTTTACCTAACTATGGCTACACCTTC
CASSSGTGILPNYGYTF
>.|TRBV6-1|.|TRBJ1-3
TGTGCCAGCAGTGCCCGAACAGGTTTTTCTGGAAACACCATATATTTT
CASSARTGFSGNTIYF
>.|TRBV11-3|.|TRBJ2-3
TGTGCCAGCAGCCGAAGGGAGTCGGGCACAGATACGCAGTATTTT
CASSRRESGTDTQYF
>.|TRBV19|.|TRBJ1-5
TGTGCCAGTAGTATAGTGGGGGCAGGCCGTCAGCCCCAGCATTTT
CASSIVGAGRQPQHF
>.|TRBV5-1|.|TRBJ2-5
TGCGCCAGCAGCTTGCTAGAGACCCAGTACTTC
CASSLLETQYF
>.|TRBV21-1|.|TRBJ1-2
TGTGCCAGCAGCAATTACAGCGGCTACACCTTC
CASSNYSGYTF
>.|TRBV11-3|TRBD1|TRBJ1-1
TGTGCCAGCAGCTTTGTGACAGGGGTGGACTCTGAAGCTTTCTTT
CASSFVTGVDSEAFF
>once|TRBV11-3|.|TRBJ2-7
TGTGCCAGCAGCTTCGCCCAGGACAGCGAGCAGTACTTC
CASSFAQDSEQYF
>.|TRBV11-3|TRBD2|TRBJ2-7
TGTGCCAGCAGCTTAGATCGGACCGGACTAGCTGATAGCTCCTACGAGCAGTACTTC
CASSLDRTGLADSSYEQYF
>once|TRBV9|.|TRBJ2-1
TGTGCCAGCAGCTCCCCAGCGGCCGAACCCTACAATGAGCAGTTCTTC
CASSSPAAEPYNEQFF
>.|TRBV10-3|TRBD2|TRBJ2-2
TGTGCCATCAGTGAGTCGGTCCTAGCGGGGGGGCTCAACACCGGGGAGCTGTTTTTT
CAISESVLAGGLNTGELFF
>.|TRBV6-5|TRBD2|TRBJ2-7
TGTGCCAGCAGACCGGGACTAGCGACCGACGAGCAGTACTTC
CASRPGLATDEQYF
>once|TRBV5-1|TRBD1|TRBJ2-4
TGCGCCAGCAGCGCCCTCCGACAGGGCGGAAACATTCAGTACTTC
CASSALRQGGNIQYF
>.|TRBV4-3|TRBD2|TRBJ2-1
TGCGCCAGCAGCCAAGCCCGCGGGGGGAGCTCCTACAATGAGCAGTTCTTC
CASSQARGGSSYNEQFF